Reported below is one T cell receptor beta chain. The source of the sample is a study of blood T cell repertoires in COVID-19. In the study overall: From the United States, Italy and Spain came samples of acute and convalescent COVID-19. T cells, B-cell-depleted T cells, or PBMCs provided the cDNA or gDNA that served as material.

CDR1 SGDLS and CDR2 YYNGEE come from the germline V gene. V trimming: 1 base; J trimming: 3 bases; junction bases outside the gene matches: 12. The CDR3 spans 17 residues. In the authors' methods: Cell counts per sample came from amplifying reference gene primers. Data came from immunoSEQ multiplex PCR; TCRdb stores just in-frame clones and leaves some out. D and trimming come from the DNA, and the V and J calls and clone size come from that table. The sample contains nearly 300,000 clones, approximately 88% of which appear only once. The receptor's source is a young woman who had recovered from COVID-19. Sequenced input: peripheral blood. This chain connects TRBV9 to TRBJ1-1; 7 bases agree with TRBD1. CDR3 nucleotides: TGTGCCAGCAGCGTATCCCAGGGGGTACGCTGGGACACTGAAGCTTTCTTT. Its translation: CASSVSQGVRWDTEAFF.